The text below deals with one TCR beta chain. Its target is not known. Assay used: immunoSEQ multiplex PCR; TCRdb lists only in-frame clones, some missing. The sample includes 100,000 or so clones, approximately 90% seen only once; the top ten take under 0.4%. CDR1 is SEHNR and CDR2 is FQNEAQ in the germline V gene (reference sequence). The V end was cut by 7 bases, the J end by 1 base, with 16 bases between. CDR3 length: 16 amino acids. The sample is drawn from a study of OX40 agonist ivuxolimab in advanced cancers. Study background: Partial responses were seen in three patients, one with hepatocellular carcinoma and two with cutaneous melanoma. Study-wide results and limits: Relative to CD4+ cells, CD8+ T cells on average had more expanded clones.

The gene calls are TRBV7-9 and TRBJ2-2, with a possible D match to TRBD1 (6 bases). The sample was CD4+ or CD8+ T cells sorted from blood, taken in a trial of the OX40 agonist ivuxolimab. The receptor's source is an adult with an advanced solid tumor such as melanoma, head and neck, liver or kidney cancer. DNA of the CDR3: TGTGCCAGCACCCCTGGACAGAAGAAGAACACCGGGGAGCTGTTTTTT. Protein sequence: CASTPGQKKNTGELFF.